These 32 T cell receptor beta chains were sequenced from one sample in a study of regulatory T cells in long-lasting Graves disease. Arm-PCR of CDR3 regions with iRepertoire HTBI primers generated TCR beta libraries. TCRdb passed the multiplex PCR reads through MiXCR, listing each CDR3 protein once. The top ten hold approximately 19% of the sample, which has about 460,000 distinct CDR3 sequences, around 13% seen once. The sample's time point: newly diagnosed GD, antithyroid drugs for less than 3 months. Extracted PBMC RNA gave rise to the TCR library. This sample also appeared in a second study, on T cells in Graves' hyperthyroidism and ophthalmopathy.

This sample comprised peripheral blood mononuclear cells (PBMCs), obtained at new diagnosis, from a patient treated with antithyroid drugs. Source of these receptors: a woman aged 50 to 65 with Graves disease.

CDR3 sequence reads: CASSQEEGQPNSANTGELFF. As DNA, the CDR3 is TGCGCCAGCAGCCAAGAGGAGGGACAGCCAAACTCCGCGAACACCGGGGAGCTGTTTTTT. This chain connects TRBV4-1 to TRBJ2-2; D possibly corresponds to TRBD1 (7 bases). The V end lost 0 bases, the J end lost 0 bases, and 20 bases lay between the germline ends. Germline V gene lookup returns CDR1 MGHRA and CDR2 YSYEKL. The CDR3 sequence is 20 residues long.

In its sample, this clonotype was seen many times. The chain's CDR3 is CASSLDFRDTQYF. CDR3 sequence (DNA): TGTGCCAGCAGCTTAGATTTCAGAGATACGCAGTATTTT. This chain connects TRBV7-8 to TRBJ2-3; no clear D gene. V was trimmed by 1 base and J by 5 bases, leaving 7 bases between them. This CDR3 spans 13 amino acids. In germline, CDR1 is SGHVS, CDR2 FQNEAQ.

This clonotype showed up many times. This sequence joins TRBV6-9 and TRBJ2-1; the match to TRBD1 covers 7 bases. Germline V gene data show CDR1 as MNHGY and CDR2 as SVAAGI. CDR3 size: 14 residues. After removal of 4 bases from V and 6 bases from J, the junction contained 6 bases not matched to a gene. The CDR3 sequence: CASSSDRVGNEQFF. Here the CDR3 DNA reads TGTGCCAGCAGTTCCGACAGGGTAGGCAATGAGCAGTTCTTC.

Concerning this clonotype itself: This likely came from a read error, as a far larger clone is one base away. This chain links TRBV7-2 with TRBJ2-3; D not resolved. The better agreement between TRBJ2-5 and the DNA end casts doubt on the J call. The CDR3 is made up of 13 amino acids. The V gene's germline CDR1 is SGHTA and CDR2 FQGNSA. The CDR3 nucleotides read TGTGCCAGCAGCTTAGCCCAGCAAGAGGCCCAGTACTTC. Protein: CASSLAQQEAQYF.

This clonotype occurred many times. V usage is TRBV20-1 and J usage is TRBJ2-7; 8 bases are a match to TRBD1. Germline V lookup: CDR1 DFQATT, CDR2 SNEGSKA (reference sequence). V was pared by 3 bases and J by 6 bases, with 10 bases of the junction left unmatched. The CDR3 covers 14 residues. Here the CDR3 reads CSARVWDRSPEQYF. Written as DNA, the CDR3 is TGCAGTGCTAGGGTATGGGACAGGTCCCCCGAGCAGTACTTC.

Worth noting for this clonotype: A much larger clone lies one base from this, so it may be a read error. The V and J genes are TRBV5-1 and TRBJ2-1; 8 nucleotides line up with TRBD2. CDR3 length equals 13 residues. Germline loops: CDR1 SGHRS, CDR2 YFSETQ. The DNA for the CDR3 is TGCGACAGCAGCTCTGGACCTAACGGGAGGGAGTTCTTC. Translation gives CDSSSGPNGREFF.

The table lists this clonotype with many counts. This rearrangement joins TRBV7-3 to TRBJ2-1; TRBD2 matches at 9 bases. The germline V gene encodes CDR1 SGHTA and CDR2 FQGTGA. The CDR3 is 18 amino acids. The J segment lost 9 bases and the V segment lost 1 base, leaving 16 bases of the junction unmatched. The CDR3 protein is CASSLMLGGSGSLGEQFF. The CDR3 nucleotides are TGTGCCAGCAGCTTAATGCTAGGGGGTAGCGGGAGCTTAGGTGAGCAGTTCTTC.

This clonotype was recorded only once. This sequence joins TRBV2 and TRBJ2-4, with D possibly matching TRBD1 (5 bases). CDR3 size: 14 residues. Germline V gene sequence: CDR1 SNHLY, CDR2 FYNNEI. V shed 10 bases and J shed 13 bases, with 26 bases lying between them. The CDR3 coding sequence is TGTGCCACCCGAGACAGCAGCTCCTACAATGAGCAGTACTTC. Amino acids: CATRDSSSYNEQYF.

Worth noting for this clonotype: Just one base apart from a much larger clone, this may be a read error. The gene calls are TRBV3-1 and TRBJ2-1; 12 nucleotides line up with TRBD2. With 4 bases clipped from V and 11 bases from J, the junction kept 9 bases outside the gene matches. The CDR3 is made up of 15 amino acids. CDR1 and CDR2 from the germline V gene are LGHDT and YNNKEL (reference sequence). The CDR3 nucleotides are TGTGCCAGCAGCCGCCGACTAGCGGGAGAGGATAAGCAGTTCTTC. Translation: CASSRRLAGEDKQFF.

In regard to this clonotype: Since a much larger clone is just one base distant, this may be a read error. The rearrangement links TRBV11-2 to TRBJ2-3; no reliable D call. TRBJ2-1 explains the end of the DNA better; the J call may be wrong. The germline gives CDR1 SGHAT, CDR2 FQNNGV. This CDR3 has 12 amino acids. CDR3 bases: TGTGCCAGCAGCTTAGTGGCCCACGAGCAGTTCTTC. Protein product: CASSLVAHEQFF.

The V and J genes are TRBV2 and TRBJ2-5; TRBD1 matches 9 bases. Germline CDR1 and CDR2: SNHLY and FYNNEI. The J segment lost 1 base and the V segment lost 7 bases, leaving 7 bases of the junction unmatched. CDR3 length: 15 amino acids. CDR3 in DNA: TGTGCCAGCACCAAGGACAGGGGTGCCCAAGAGACCCAGTACTTC. Its protein is CASTKDRGAQETQYF.

Many counts were recorded for this clonotype. V gene TRBV13 combines with J gene TRBJ2-1; 9 nucleotides match TRBD1. Germline V gives CDR1 PRHDT, CDR2 FYEKMQ (reference sequence). V gave up 3 bases and J gave up 4 bases; unmatched junction bases: 16. This CDR3 is built from 19 residues. CDR3: CASSFSYFIGTGRYNEQFF. As DNA, the CDR3 is TGTGCCAGCAGCTTTTCGTATTTTATCGGGACAGGGCGGTACAATGAGCAGTTCTTC.

This clonotype was seen only a few times. A much more abundant neighbour one base away suggests this may be a read error. J is TRBJ2-3 and V is TRBV12-3 or TRBV12-4, with TRBD2 as a possible D gene (6 bases). There are 15 residues in the CDR3. The CDR3 coding sequence is TGTGCCTGCAGTCCCACGGGACTTGACACAGATACGCAGTATTTT. This encodes CACSPTGLDTDTQYF.

This clonotype was picked up many times. CDR3 DNA: TGTGCGAGCGCGGCAGGTCGTGAGCAGCCCCAGCATTTT. This gives the protein CASAAGREQPQHF. The rearrangement links TRBV7-3 to TRBJ1-5; the D is unclear. CDR3 length: 13 residues. Per the germline V gene, CDR1 is SGHTA and CDR2 is FQGTGA.

Comment on this clonotype: A much bigger clone sits one base away, suggesting this may be a read error. V is TRBV11-2 and J is TRBJ2-7, with D possibly being TRBD2 (5 bases). Germline CDR1 SGHAT, CDR2 FQNNGV. This CDR3 has 15 residues. The chain's CDR3 is CASSLLRGSGNEQCF. CDR3 bases: TGTGCCAGCAGCCTTCTTCGAGGGTCAGGCAACGAGCAGTGCTTC.

The chain joins TRBV4-1 to TRBJ2-3; 10 bases are a match to TRBD2. CDR3 size: 16 residues. Germline CDR1 reads MGHRA; CDR2 reads YSYEKL. The J segment lost 5 bases and the V segment lost 1 base, leaving 6 bases of the junction unmatched. CDR3 in amino acids: CASSQVVLAGEDTQYF. The CDR3 nucleotides read TGCGCCAGCAGCCAAGTGGTTCTAGCGGGAGAAGATACGCAGTATTTT.

This clonotype was recorded a few times. This chain joins TRBV6-2 or TRBV6-3 and TRBJ2-3; 10 bases align to TRBD2. Germline V gene lookup returns CDR1 MNHEY and CDR2 SVGEGT. The CDR3 sequence is 15 residues long. With 8 bases clipped from V and 3 bases from J, the junction kept 8 bases outside the gene matches. This CDR3 reads CASLLAGELTDTQYF. CDR3 DNA sequence: TGTGCCAGCTTGCTAGCGGGAGAGTTGACAGATACGCAGTATTTT.

This clonotype was recorded many times. The rearrangement uses TRBV11-2 and TRBJ2-2; no definite D call. V was pared by 4 bases and J by 4 bases, with 7 bases between. Germline V gene sequence: CDR1 SGHAT, CDR2 FQNNGV. This CDR3 contains 13 residues. The CDR3 bases are TGTGCCAGCAGCTACGACCCCACCGGGGAGCTGTTTTTT. As protein: CASSYDPTGELFF.

This clonotype turned up a few times. This may stem from a read error, because a much larger clone lies one nucleotide away. CDR3 coding DNA: TGTGCCAGCAGCTTGACTAGCGGGATAAATGAGCAGTTCTTC. Translating gives CASSLTSGINEQFF. This chain joins TRBV7-2 and TRBJ2-1, with 11 positions matching TRBD2. V lost 3 bases to trimming and J lost 7 bases; unmatched junction nucleotides: 2. Germline CDR1 and CDR2: SGHTA and FQGNSA. The CDR3 totals 14 residues. Combining the CDR3 with reference TRBV7-2 and TRBJ2-1 gives the whole variable domain GAGVSQSPSNKVTEKGKDVELRCDPISGHTALYWYRQSLGQGLEFLIYFQGNSAPDKSGLPSDRFSAERTGGSVSTLTIQRTQQEDSAVYLCASSLTSGINEQFFGPGTRLTVL.

This clonotype was recorded only once. This chain uses TRBV4-1 with TRBJ1-2; D may be TRBD1 (6 bases). Per germline, CDR1 MGHRA and CDR2 YSYEKL. The CDR3 loop spans 17 amino acids. V lost 6 bases, J lost 3 bases, and 23 bases lay in between. CDR3 protein: CASRPPGLAGTHYGYTF. The CDR3 region has the DNA TGCGCCAGCAGGCCCCCAGGTTTAGCCGGGACACACTATGGCTACACCTTC.

This clonotype showed up many times. The rearrangement joins TRBV28 to TRBJ2-1; TRBD2 matches 11 bases. The V and J ends lost 2 bases and 7 bases, in that order; junction bases with no gene match: 7. The CDR3 loop spans 16 amino acids. Germline-derived CDR1 and CDR2 are MDHEN and SYDVKM. CDR3 region: CASSLLAGGKSNEQFF. In nucleotides, the CDR3 is TGTGCCAGCAGTTTACTAGCGGGAGGCAAATCAAATGAGCAGTTCTTC.

This clonotype was observed many times. The genes are TRBV28 and TRBJ1-2, with TRBD1 identical over 7 bases. This CDR3 has 14 residues. The J segment lost 3 bases and the V segment lost 2 bases, leaving 3 bases of the junction unmatched. Germline CDR1 and CDR2: MDHEN and SYDVKM. The CDR3 sequence: CASSLGDSYYGYTF. The CDR3 nucleotides are TGTGCCAGCAGTTTAGGGGACAGCTACTATGGCTACACCTTC.

This clonotype came up a few times. J is TRBJ2-1 and V is TRBV10-3; 12 nucleotides align to TRBD2. The trim removed 6 bases at V and 8 bases at J, leaving 5 bases unmatched. This CDR3 is built from 14 residues. Germline values: CDR1 ENHRY, CDR2 SYGVKD. As DNA, the CDR3 is TGTGCCATCAGCGCAGGACTAGCGGGATATGAGCAGTTCTTC. Translating gives CAISAGLAGYEQFF.

This chain connects TRBV6-1 to TRBJ1-5, with TRBD1 matching 8 bases. V shed 6 bases and J 7 bases; nucleotides not matched to a gene: 11. Germline V lookup: CDR1 MNHNS, CDR2 SASEGT. CDR3 length equals 15 residues. For the CDR3, the DNA is TGTGCCAGCAGCGAAAGACAGGGGCCAGGCCAGCCCCAGCATTTT. Translating it yields CASSERQGPGQPQHF.

This clonotype was found a few times. A much larger clonotype is one base distant, so this may be a read error. The gene calls are TRBV28 and TRBJ2-2; D remains ambiguous. CDR1 and CDR2 (germline): MDHEN, SYDVKM. The CDR3 is 16 residues long. The CDR3 DNA reads as TGTGCCAGCAGTTTTTACTCTCCAGCCACCACCAGGGAGCTGTTTTTT. Translating it yields CASSFYSPATTRELFF.

The gene calls are TRBV7-9 and TRBJ1-2; tentatively, D is TRBD1 (5 bases). Trimming took 0 bases from V and 8 from J, leaving 13 bases between them. There are 14 residues in the CDR3. Germline values: CDR1 SEHNR, CDR2 FQNEAQ (reference sequence). CDR3 sequence reads: CASSLARQGGGYTF. The DNA for the CDR3 is TGTGCCAGCAGCTTAGCGCGGCAGGGAGGAGGCTACACCTTC. The full variable domain, its missing parts supplied by reference TRBV7-9 and TRBJ1-2, is DTGVSQNPRHKITKRGQNVTFRCDPISEHNRLYWYRQTLGQGPEFLTYFQNEAQLEKSRLLSDRFSAERPKGSFSTLEIQRTEQGDSAMYLCASSLARQGGGYTFGSGTRLTVV.

For this clonotype: This may stem from a read error, because a much larger clone lies one nucleotide away. The chain couples TRBV6-2 or TRBV6-3 to TRBJ1-4, with D unclear. The CDR3 loop spans 16 amino acids. Trimming shortened V by 5 bases and J by 12 bases, and 25 bases separated the two germline ends. The V gene's germline CDR1 is MNHEY and CDR2 SVGEGT. The CDR3 sequence: CASSRLSRPNSNQLFF. The DNA for the CDR3 is TGTGCCAGCAGTAGGTTAAGCAGGCCCAATTCAAATCAACTGTTTTTT.

For this clonotype: A read error may be the cause here, since a much bigger clone is one base away. This sequence joins TRBV30 and TRBJ2-1; D not resolved. The length of the CDR3 is 12 residues. Germline V gene data show CDR1 as GTSNPN and CDR2 as SVGIG (reference sequence). V lost 1 base to trimming and J lost 8 bases, with 9 bases between them. CDR3 sequence reads: CAWSGLEYEQFF. In DNA form, the CDR3 reads TGTGCCTGGAGTGGGCTGGAGTATGAGCAGTTCTTC.

This clonotype was picked up a small number of times. The chain links TRBV10-3 to TRBJ1-1; TRBD1 might be the D (5 bases). Germline V gene lookup returns CDR1 ENHRY and CDR2 SYGVKD. The CDR3 length is 16 residues. V was clipped by 0 bases and J by 3 bases, with 14 bases between them. This CDR3 is CAISESGGGWDTEAFF. CDR3 sequence (DNA): TGTGCCATCAGTGAGTCGGGGGGGGGTTGGGACACTGAAGCTTTCTTT.

There are many counts of this clonotype. V and J are TRBV2 and TRBJ1-1; D unclear. This CDR3 has 16 residues. In germline, CDR1 is SNHLY, CDR2 FYNNEI. V was shortened by 5 bases and J by 0 bases, with 16 bases between the two germline ends. The CDR3 spells CASSRSGREVNTEAFF. The CDR3 DNA reads as TGTGCCAGCAGTCGATCCGGAAGGGAGGTGAACACTGAAGCTTTCTTT.

This clonotype has at least ten counts. V and J are TRBV29-1 and TRBJ1-1, with 9 bases aligning to TRBD1. The germline gives CDR1 SQVTM, CDR2 ANQGSEA. V lost 3 bases to trimming and J lost 10 bases; unmatched junction nucleotides: 6. CDR3 length equals 12 residues. The CDR3 region is CSVDPGTGLAFF. In DNA, the CDR3 is TGCAGCGTTGACCCCGGGACAGGGTTAGCTTTCTTT.

Many counts were recorded for this clonotype. The CDR3 protein is CASSFFPPAQREALSYEQYF. The CDR3 region has the DNA TGTGCCAGCAGTTTTTTCCCCCCTGCGCAGCGGGAGGCCCTTTCCTACGAGCAGTACTTC. This chain uses TRBV27 with TRBJ2-7; 9 positions match TRBD2. The CDR3 contains 20 residues. The V gene's germline CDR1 is MNHEY and CDR2 SMNVEV (reference sequence). V gave up 3 bases and J gave up 1 base; unmatched junction bases: 19.